Shown below are 15 T cell receptor beta chains from a single sample sequenced in a study of blood T cell repertoires in COVID-19. Sequencing used immunoSEQ multiplex PCR; TCRdb keeps in-frame clones, though not all of them. The table includes around 250,000 clones, 65% to 90% detected once. Input material: peripheral blood. The receptor set was obtained from a man aged 50 to 59 with active or convalescent COVID-19.

The chain recombines TRBV18 with TRBJ2-6; no clear D. The CDR3 totals 15 residues. The V gene's germline CDR1 is KGHSH and CDR2 LQKENI. V lost 6 bases and J lost 1, with 10 bases in between. CDR3 region: CASSESYSGANVLTF. The CDR3, as DNA: TGTGCCAGCTCCGAGAGTTATTCTGGGGCCAACGTCCTGACTTTC.

The chain combines TRBV7-6 with TRBJ1-3, with D possibly TRBD1 on 6 matching bases. Trimming pared 1 base from V and 4 bases from J, leaving 14 bases between. Germline V CDR1 and CDR2: SGHVS, FNYEAQ. The CDR3 length is 16 residues. As DNA, the CDR3 is TGTGCCAGCAGCTTAGAAGTCAGGGGCGACGGAAACACCATATATTTT. It specifies CASSLEVRGDGNTIYF. Full variable domain (remainder filled in from reference TRBV7-6 and TRBJ1-3): GAGVSQSPRYKVTKRGQDVALRCDPISGHVSLYWYRQALGQGPEFLTYFNYEAQQDKSGLPNDRFSAERPEGSISTLTIQRTEQRDSAMYRCASSLEVRGDGNTIYFGEGSWLTVV.

The chain carries TRBV6-5 and TRBJ2-7; 9 bases are a match to TRBD2. Germline V lookup: CDR1 MNHEY, CDR2 SVGAGI. This CDR3 comprises 13 residues. V was pared by 11 bases and J by 7 bases, with 12 bases of the junction left unmatched. The CDR3 nucleotides read TGTGCCTCCCTAGCGGGACCAAGTAGAGAGCAGTACTTC. It encodes CASLAGPSREQYF.

This chain uses TRBV7-9 with TRBJ2-7; 10 nucleotides match TRBD2. This CDR3 comprises 14 residues. V shed 3 bases and J 5 bases; nucleotides not matched to a gene: 4. Looked up from germline, CDR1 is SEHNR and CDR2 is FQNEAQ (reference sequence). CDR3 in amino acids: CASSFRGTSDEQYF. The CDR3 region has the DNA TGTGCCAGCAGCTTCCGCGGGACTAGCGACGAGCAGTACTTC.

This clone has more than one count but fewer than ten. This chain joins TRBV5-1 and TRBJ2-5, with D maybe TRBD1 (5 bases). The V and J ends lost 0 bases and 5 bases respectively, with 11 bases between them. Germline V gene sequence: CDR1 SGHRS, CDR2 YFSETQ. The CDR3 extends over 14 amino acids. CDR3 protein: CASSLGGWGETQYF. For the CDR3, the DNA is TGCGCCAGCAGCTTGGGGGGCTGGGGCGAGACCCAGTACTTC.

The V and J genes are TRBV10-1 and TRBJ2-7; TRBD2 matches at 9 bases. J lost 1 base, V lost 0 bases, and 1 base had no gene match. Germline V lookup: CDR1 WNHNN, CDR2 SYGVQD (reference sequence). The length of the CDR3 is 15 residues. CDR3 coding DNA: TGCGCCAGCAGTGAGTCGCTAGCGGGATCCTACGAGCAGTACTTC. It encodes CASSESLAGSYEQYF.

The chain employs TRBV18 and TRBJ2-7, with D maybe TRBD1 (5 bases). CDR3 length: 15 amino acids. V lost 5 bases and J lost 7, with 21 bases in between. Germline V lookup: CDR1 KGHSH, CDR2 LQKENI. The CDR3 nucleotides read TGTGCCAGCTCAGGTACCGCTAGGGGTGTCGGTGAGCAGTACTTC. Its protein is CASSGTARGVGEQYF.

V and J are TRBV4-1 and TRBJ2-7; D might be TRBD2 (5 bases). The CDR3 length is 14 residues. Germline V gene lookup returns CDR1 MGHRA and CDR2 YSYEKL. Trimming took off 1 base at V and 6 bases at J, with 13 bases between the two ends. In nucleotides, the CDR3 is TGCGCCAGCAGCCAAGGGAGGATTTACGGCGAGCAGTACTTC. It specifies CASSQGRIYGEQYF.

This chain links TRBV11-2 with TRBJ1-2; weak D call: TRBD1 (5 bases). This CDR3 is 15 amino acids long. The germline gives CDR1 SGHAT, CDR2 FQNNGV. The V gene lost 4 bases and the J gene lost 2 bases, with 14 bases spanning the gap. The CDR3 DNA sequence: TGTGCCAGCAGCTCCTTTGGGGCAGTAAACTATGGCTACACCTTC. This encodes CASSSFGAVNYGYTF.

The V and J genes are TRBV9 and TRBJ2-3; tentative D call: TRBD2 (6 bases). Germline loops: CDR1 SGDLS, CDR2 YYNGEE. V shed 1 base and J shed 4 bases, with 13 bases lying between them. The CDR3 spans 15 residues. The CDR3 spells CASSVQTGESDTQYF. CDR3 in DNA: TGTGCCAGCAGCGTACAGACGGGAGAATCAGATACGCAGTATTTT.

Worth noting for this clone: Since a much larger clone is just one base distant, this may be a read error. The genes are TRBV3-1 (or the pseudogene TRBV3-2) and TRBJ2-2, with 11 bases lining up with TRBD1. J gave up 4 bases and V 5 bases, and 0 bases lay outside the gene matches. CDR1 LGHDT and CDR2 YNNKEL come from the germline V gene (reference sequence). This CDR3 comprises 14 residues. The CDR3: CASSGTGGTGELFF. The CDR3 region has the DNA TGTGCCAGCAGCGGGACAGGGGGCACCGGGGAGCTGTTTTTT.

The chain is built from TRBV12-3 or TRBV12-4 and TRBJ1-2; D gene uncertain. This CDR3 comprises 12 residues. With 10 bases removed from V and 8 bases from J, the gap between germline ends came to 17 bases. The CDR3 region has the DNA TGTGCCACCCATCGCGCCCCCGGGGGCTACACCTTC. Its translation: CATHRAPGGYTF.

V usage is TRBV15 and J usage is TRBJ2-7; a weak D match, TRBD1 (6 bases). CDR3 length: 13 residues. CDR1 and CDR2 from the germline V gene are LNHNV and YYDKDF (reference sequence). V was clipped by 3 bases and J by 4 bases, with 10 bases between them. DNA for the CDR3: TGTGCCACCAGCAGGGATGGACAGTACGAGCAGTACTTC. Its protein is CATSRDGQYEQYF. Together with reference TRBV15 and TRBJ2-7, the CDR3 gives the full variable domain: DAMVIQNPRYQVTQFGKPVTLSCSQTLNHNVMYWYQQKSSQAPKLLFHYYDKDFNNEADTPDNFQSRRPNTSFCFLDIRSPGLGDTAMYLCATSRDGQYEQYFGPGTRLTVT.

The rearrangement links TRBV12-3 or TRBV12-4 to TRBJ1-2; maybe TRBD1 (6 bases). Trimming removed 6 bases at V and 6 bases at J, with 14 bases between. This CDR3 region has 13 residues. For the CDR3, the DNA is TGTGCCAGCAGCCGACAGGTGCGGGATGGCTACACCTTC. Its protein is CASSRQVRDGYTF.

In its sample, this clone was seen a few times. The genes are TRBV4-3 and TRBJ1-2; no clear D gene. V gave up 1 base and J gave up 4 bases, with 10 bases separating them. Germline V gene data show CDR1 as LGHNA and CDR2 as YSLEER. The CDR3 loop spans 14 amino acids. CDR3: CASSQASAAYGYTF. The CDR3 DNA is TGCGCCAGCAGCCAAGCGAGCGCGGCCTATGGCTACACCTTC.